These 17 T cell receptor beta chains share one sample of origin, sequenced in a study of glioma-infiltrating T cells. The iRepertoire nested amplicon-rescue multiplex PCR amplified TCR alpha and beta CDR3s from RNA. MiXCR was run by TCRdb on the multiplex PCR reads, yielding one entry per CDR3 protein. The table has about 130,000 distinct CDR3 sequences, 24% seen once; the top ten hold roughly 29%. The sequencing sample was made of glioma tissue, nonneoplastic brain tissue, or PBMCs (not recorded which). These receptors originate from a human donor with low-grade glioma or glioblastoma, undergoing nonglioma brain surgery, or in good health (not recorded which).

This clonotype showed up just a few times. This chain links TRBV20-1 with TRBJ2-1; D may correspond to TRBD1 or TRBD2 (5 bases each). This CDR3 is 11 amino acids long. V was pared by 6 bases and J by 9 bases, with 12 bases between. The germline V gene has CDR1 DFQATT and CDR2 SNEGSKA (reference sequence). CDR3 sequence (DNA): TGCAGTGCGTCGGGACCTTTTGAGCAGTTCTTC. Its protein product is CSASGPFEQFF.

Turning to this clonotype: A single base separates this from a much larger clone, so it may be a read error. The genes are TRBV2 and TRBJ1-5; unclear D gene. CDR1 SNHLY and CDR2 FYNNEI come from the germline V gene. This CDR3 region has 15 residues. CDR3 sequence reads: CAGSGRTDSNQPQHF. The DNA of the CDR3 is TGTGCCGGCAGTGGGAGGACGGATAGCAATCAGCCCCAGCATTTT.

The V and J genes are TRBV20-1 and TRBJ1-1, with TRBD1 matching 7 bases. Per the germline V gene, CDR1 is DFQATT and CDR2 is SNEGSKA (reference sequence). Losses at the gene ends were 7 bases for V and 4 bases for J; bases not matched to a gene: 18. The CDR3 loop spans 16 amino acids. CDR3 bases: TGCAGTGTTAGGAGACAGGGTGGGGGATTCGGCACTGAAGCTTTCTTT. Protein sequence: CSVRRQGGGFGTEAFF.

This clonotype showed up just a few times. The chain has TRBV5-1 and TRBJ1-1; D is undetermined. This CDR3 region has 16 residues. Germline lookup yields CDR1 SGHRS and CDR2 YFSETQ. Trimming shortened V by 3 bases and J by 1 base, and 16 bases separated the two germline ends. The CDR3 region is CASSSPGGGPNTEAFF. CDR3 nucleotides: TGCGCCAGCAGCTCTCCCGGAGGTGGCCCGAACACTGAAGCTTTCTTT.

V is TRBV28 and J is TRBJ1-2; D perhaps matches TRBD1 (5 bases). From germline, CDR1 is MDHEN and CDR2 SYDVKM. This CDR3 comprises 15 residues. V lost 11 bases and J lost 4, with 23 bases in between. CDR3 in DNA: TGTGCCTGCATCCGGGACCGACGTATACGCTATGGCTACACCTTC. Its translation: CACIRDRRIRYGYTF.

The rearrangement links TRBV7-9 to TRBJ2-5; weak D call: TRBD1 (6 bases). CDR3 length: 13 amino acids. The germline CDR1 and CDR2 sequences are SEHNR and FQNEAQ (reference sequence). Deletions cut 2 bases from V and 3 bases from J, with 7 bases between. The CDR3 region is CASSLTGKETQYF. In DNA form, the CDR3 reads TGTGCCAGCAGCTTAACAGGGAAAGAGACCCAGTACTTC. Variable domain in full (rest from reference TRBV7-9 and TRBJ2-5): DTGVSQNPRHKITKRGQNVTFRCDPISEHNRLYWYRQTLGQGPEFLTYFQNEAQLEKSRLLSDRFSAERPKGSFSTLEIQRTEQGDSAMYLCASSLTGKETQYFGPGTRLLVL.

The J gene is TRBJ1-1, the V gene TRBV3-1; D may be TRBD1 (5 bases). Trimming cost V 0 bases and J 8 bases, with 7 bases left between them. This CDR3 is built from 12 residues. CDR1 is LGHDT and CDR2 is YNNKEL in the germline V gene (reference sequence). In DNA form, the CDR3 reads TGTGCCAGCAGCCAAGATTGGGGGGAAGCTTTCTTT. It is translated as CASSQDWGEAFF.

The chain uses TRBV25-1 and TRBJ1-5, with 9 nucleotides matching TRBD1. The CDR3 is 17 amino acids. Germline loops: CDR1 MGHDK, CDR2 SYGVNS. V shed 2 bases, J shed 1 base, and the junction held 6 bases outside the gene matches. In DNA, the CDR3 is TGTGCCAGCAGTGAAAGGACAGGGGATAGGAGCAATCAGCCCCAGCATTTT. It specifies CASSERTGDRSNQPQHF. Complete variable domain (other parts from reference TRBV25-1 and TRBJ1-5): EADIYQTPRYLVIGTGKKITLECSQTMGHDKMYWYQQDPGMELHLIHYSYGVNSTEKGDLSSESTVSRIRTEHFPLTLESARPSHTSQYLCASSERTGDRSNQPQHFGDGTRLSIL.

There are a few counts of this clonotype. The genes are TRBV12-3 or TRBV12-4 and TRBJ2-7; TRBD1 is a possible D gene (6 bases). The CDR3 covers 13 residues. Trimming shortened V by 5 bases and J by 2 bases, and 10 bases separated the two germline ends. The CDR3 protein is CASSDRIPYEQYV. CDR3 in DNA: TGTGCCAGCAGTGACAGGATCCCCTACGAGCAGTACGTC.

This clonotype has only a few counts. The J gene is TRBJ1-5, the V gene TRBV18; 8 positions match TRBD1. In germline, CDR1 is KGHSH, CDR2 LQKENI. J lost 0 bases, V lost 1 base, and 5 bases had no gene match. CDR3 length equals 17 residues. CDR3: CASSPRGQANSNQPQHF. Written as DNA, the CDR3 is TGTGCCAGCTCACCACGGGGACAGGCAAATAGCAATCAGCCCCAGCATTTT.

This clonotype was picked up many times. This chain connects TRBV27 to TRBJ2-2, with D hard to call. The CDR3 extends over 14 amino acids. Germline values: CDR1 MNHEY, CDR2 SMNVEV (reference sequence). Trimming removed 4 bases from V and 4 bases from J, with 10 bases in between. In DNA form, the CDR3 reads TGTGCCAGCAGTTATAATGGACCCACCGGGGAGCTGTTTTTT. Encoded protein: CASSYNGPTGELFF.

V is TRBV11-3 and J is TRBJ2-2, with TRBD1 identical over 11 bases. Trimming removed 10 bases from V and 11 bases from J; junction bases left unmatched: 12. Germline V CDR1 and CDR2: SGHNT, YENEEA. The CDR3 has 14 amino acids. DNA of the CDR3: TGTGCCACTCGCACCGGGACAGGGGGAGGAGAGCTGTTTTTT. Its protein is CATRTGTGGGELFF. The whole variable domain, remainder taken from reference TRBV11-3 and TRBJ2-2, is EAGVVQSPRYKIIEKKQPVAFWCNPISGHNTLYWYLQNLGQGPELLIRYENEEAVDDSQLPKDRFSAERLKGVDSTLKIQPAELGDSAVYLCATRTGTGGGELFFGEGSRLTVL.

In regard to this clonotype: It may be a read error: a sequence one base away is much more abundant. The V and J genes are TRBV20-1 and TRBJ2-6; D is perhaps TRBD2 (5 bases). Germline V lookup: CDR1 DFQATT, CDR2 SNEGSKA (reference sequence). Between the trimmed V and J ends, which lost 4 bases and 4 bases, there was a span of 14 bases. The CDR3 runs to 15 residues. CDR3 sequence: CSAKSRPGGANVLTF. The CDR3 DNA reads as TGCAGTGCTAAATCCCGTCCGGGGGGGGCCAACGTCCTGACTTTC.

V gene TRBV12-3 or TRBV12-4 combines with J gene TRBJ1-4; D unresolved. V lost 4 bases to trimming and J lost 4 bases, with 10 bases between them. The CDR3 is made up of 14 amino acids. This chain's CDR3 is CASSWHSNNEKLFF. CDR3 bases: TGTGCCAGCAGTTGGCACAGCAATAATGAAAAACTGTTTTTT.

This clonotype was seen only a few times. The chain uses TRBV12-3 or TRBV12-4 and TRBJ2-7, with 7 bases lining up with TRBD1. This CDR3 contains 12 residues. CDR3 sequence: CASSDGTVSLCV. The CDR3 DNA is TGTGCCAGCAGCGACGGGACAGTTTCTTTGTGCGTC.

This clonotype was seen at least ten times. The V call is TRBV2, the J call TRBJ1-5; D is perhaps TRBD1 (6 bases). Deletions cut 7 bases from V and 0 bases from J, with 13 bases between. This CDR3 has 15 amino acids. Germline values: CDR1 SNHLY, CDR2 FYNNEI. The CDR3 spells CASNRQEHSNQPQHF. The CDR3 nucleotides read TGTGCCAGCAATCGACAGGAACATAGCAATCAGCCCCAGCATTTT.

The CDR3 is CASSLLLAIGQFF. DNA for the CDR3: TGTGCCAGCAGTTTACTACTAGCAATTGGGCAGTTCTTC. The chain recombines TRBV12-3 or TRBV12-4 with TRBJ2-1, with TRBD2 as a possible D gene (6 bases). The CDR3 is made up of 13 amino acids. Trimming shortened V by 2 bases and J by 12 bases, and 14 bases separated the two germline ends.